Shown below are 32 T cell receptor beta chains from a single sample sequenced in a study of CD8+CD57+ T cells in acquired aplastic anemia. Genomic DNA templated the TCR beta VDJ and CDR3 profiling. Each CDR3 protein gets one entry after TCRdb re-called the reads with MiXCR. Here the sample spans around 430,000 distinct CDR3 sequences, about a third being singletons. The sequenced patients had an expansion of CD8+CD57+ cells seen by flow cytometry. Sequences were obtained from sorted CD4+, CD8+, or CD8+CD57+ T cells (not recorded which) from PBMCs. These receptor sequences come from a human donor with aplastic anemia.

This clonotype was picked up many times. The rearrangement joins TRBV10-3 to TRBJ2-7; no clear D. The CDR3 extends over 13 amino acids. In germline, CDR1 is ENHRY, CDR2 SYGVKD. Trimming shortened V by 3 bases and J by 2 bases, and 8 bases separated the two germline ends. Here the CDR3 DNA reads TGTGCCATCAGTGACAACAGAGCCTACGAGCAGTACTTC. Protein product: CAISDNRAYEQYF.

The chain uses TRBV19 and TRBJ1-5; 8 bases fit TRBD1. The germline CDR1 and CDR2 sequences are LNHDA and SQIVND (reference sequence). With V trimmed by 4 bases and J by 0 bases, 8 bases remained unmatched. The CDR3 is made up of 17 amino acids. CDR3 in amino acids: CASSTRRGTGSNQPQHF. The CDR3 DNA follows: TGTGCCAGTAGTACCCGCCGCGGGACAGGTAGCAATCAGCCCCAGCATTTT. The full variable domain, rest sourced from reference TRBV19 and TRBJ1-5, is DGGITQSPKYLFRKEGQNVTLSCEQNLNHDAMYWYRQDPGQGLRLIYYSQIVNDFQKGDIAEGYSVSREKKESFPLTVTSAQKNPTAFYLCASSTRRGTGSNQPQHFGDGTRLSIL.

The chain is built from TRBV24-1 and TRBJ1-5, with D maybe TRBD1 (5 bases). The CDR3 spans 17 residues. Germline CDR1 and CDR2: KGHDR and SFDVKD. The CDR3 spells CARVMSGRTYSNQPQHF. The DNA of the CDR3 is TGTGCTAGAGTAATGTCGGGTAGGACATATAGCAATCAGCCCCAGCATTTT.

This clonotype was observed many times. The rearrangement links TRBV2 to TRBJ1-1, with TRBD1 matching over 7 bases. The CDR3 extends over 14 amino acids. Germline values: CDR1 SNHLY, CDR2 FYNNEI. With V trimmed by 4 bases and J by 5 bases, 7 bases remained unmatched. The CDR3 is CASSGQGGRTEAFF. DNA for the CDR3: TGTGCCAGCAGTGGGCAGGGGGGGAGAACTGAAGCTTTCTTT.

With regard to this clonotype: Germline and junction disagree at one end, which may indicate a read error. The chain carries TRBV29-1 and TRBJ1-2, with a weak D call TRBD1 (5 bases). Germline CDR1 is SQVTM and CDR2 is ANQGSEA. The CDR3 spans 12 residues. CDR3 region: CSVTGAGSGYTF. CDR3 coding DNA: TGCAGCGTGACCGGGGCAGGGAGCGGCTACACCTTT. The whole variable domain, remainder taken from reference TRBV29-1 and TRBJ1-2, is SAVISQKPSRDICQRGTSLTIQCQVDSQVTMMFWYRQQPGQSLTLIATANQGSEATYESGFVIDKFPISRPNLTFSTLTVSNMSPEDSSIYLCSVTGAGSGYTFGSGTRLTVV.

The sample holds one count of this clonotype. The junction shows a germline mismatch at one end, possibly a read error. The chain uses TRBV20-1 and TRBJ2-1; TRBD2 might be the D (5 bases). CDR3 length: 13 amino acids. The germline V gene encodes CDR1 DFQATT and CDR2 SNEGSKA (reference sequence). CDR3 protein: CNASQESDNEQFF. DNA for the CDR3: TGCAATGCTAGCCAGGAGTCGGACAATGAGCAGTTCTTC.

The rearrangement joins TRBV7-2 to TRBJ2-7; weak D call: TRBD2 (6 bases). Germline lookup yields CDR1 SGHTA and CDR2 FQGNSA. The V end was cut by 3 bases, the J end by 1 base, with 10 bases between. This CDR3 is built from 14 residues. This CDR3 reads CASSLRRGSYEQYF. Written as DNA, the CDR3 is TGTGCCAGCAGCTTGCGGAGGGGATCCTACGAGCAGTACTTC.

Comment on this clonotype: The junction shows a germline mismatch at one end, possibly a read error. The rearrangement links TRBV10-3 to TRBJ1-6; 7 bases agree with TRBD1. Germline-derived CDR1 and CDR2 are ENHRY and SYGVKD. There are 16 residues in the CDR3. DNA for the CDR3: TGTGCCAGCAGTGAACCTCTCCGAGACAGGGATTCACCCCTCCACTTT. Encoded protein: CASSEPLRDRDSPLHF.

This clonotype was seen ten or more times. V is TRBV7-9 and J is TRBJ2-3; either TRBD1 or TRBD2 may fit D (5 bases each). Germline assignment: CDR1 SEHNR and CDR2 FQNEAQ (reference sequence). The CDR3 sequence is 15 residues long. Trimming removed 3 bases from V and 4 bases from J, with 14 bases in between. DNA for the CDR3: TGTGCCAGCAGCTTGCAGAGGGGCGGGTCAGATACGCAGTATTTT. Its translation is CASSLQRGGSDTQYF. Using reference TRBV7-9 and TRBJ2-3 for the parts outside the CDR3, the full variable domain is DTGVSQNPRHKITKRGQNVTFRCDPISEHNRLYWYRQTLGQGPEFLTYFQNEAQLEKSRLLSDRFSAERPKGSFSTLEIQRTEQGDSAMYLCASSLQRGGSDTQYFGPGTRLTVL.

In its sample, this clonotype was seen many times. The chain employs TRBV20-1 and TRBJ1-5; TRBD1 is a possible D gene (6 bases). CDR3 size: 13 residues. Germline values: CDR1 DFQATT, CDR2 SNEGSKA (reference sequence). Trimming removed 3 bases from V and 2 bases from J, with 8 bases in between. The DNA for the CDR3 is TGCAGTGCTAGCGGGGGCGGCAATCAGCCCCAGCATTTT. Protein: CSASGGGNQPQHF.

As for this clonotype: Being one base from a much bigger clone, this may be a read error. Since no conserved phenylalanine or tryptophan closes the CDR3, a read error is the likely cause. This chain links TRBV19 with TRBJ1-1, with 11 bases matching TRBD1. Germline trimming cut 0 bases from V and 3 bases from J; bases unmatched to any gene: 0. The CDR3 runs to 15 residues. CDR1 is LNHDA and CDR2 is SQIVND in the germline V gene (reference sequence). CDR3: CASSIEGQGDTEAFS. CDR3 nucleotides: TGTGCCAGTAGTATAGAGGGACAGGGGGACACTGAAGCTTTCTCT.

Written as DNA, the CDR3 is TGTGCCAGCAGGTTACCGGGACAGGGGCTGAATCAGCCCCAGCATTTT. Its translation: CASRLPGQGLNQPQHF. This chain uses TRBV7-2 with TRBJ1-5; TRBD1 aligns across 10 bases. Trimming cost V 6 bases and J 4 bases; bases outside gene matches: 9. This CDR3 spans 16 amino acids. Per germline, CDR1 SGHTA and CDR2 FQGNSA.

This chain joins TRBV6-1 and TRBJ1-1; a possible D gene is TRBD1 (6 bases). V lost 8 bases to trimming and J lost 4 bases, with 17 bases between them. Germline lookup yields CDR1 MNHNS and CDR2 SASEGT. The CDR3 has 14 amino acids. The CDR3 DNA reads TGTGCCAGCGGATTATTAGGGGGGTTCACTGAAGCTTTCTTT. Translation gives CASGLLGGFTEAFF.

Here the CDR3 reads CAISAGTGAYGYTF. The CDR3 coding sequence is TGTGCCATCAGCGCCGGGACAGGGGCCTATGGCTACACCTTC. V and J are TRBV10-3 and TRBJ1-2, with 10 positions matching TRBD1. Germline trimming cut 6 bases from V and 4 bases from J; bases unmatched to any gene: 5. The CDR3 consists of 14 residues. Germline CDR1 is ENHRY and CDR2 is SYGVKD.

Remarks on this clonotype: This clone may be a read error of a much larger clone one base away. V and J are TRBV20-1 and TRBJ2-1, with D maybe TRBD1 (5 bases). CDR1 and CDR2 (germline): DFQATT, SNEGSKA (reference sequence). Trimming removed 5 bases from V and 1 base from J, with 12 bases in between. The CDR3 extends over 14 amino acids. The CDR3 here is CSAGQTVSYNEQFF. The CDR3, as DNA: TGCAGTGCTGGACAAACCGTTTCCTACAATGAGCAGTTCTTC.

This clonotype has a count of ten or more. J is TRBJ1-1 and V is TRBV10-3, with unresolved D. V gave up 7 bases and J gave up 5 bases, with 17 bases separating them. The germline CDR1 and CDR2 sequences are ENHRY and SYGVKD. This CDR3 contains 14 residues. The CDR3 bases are TGTGCCATCACCTCCCAGGAGGAGGGAACTGAAGCTTTCTTT. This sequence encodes CAITSQEEGTEAFF.

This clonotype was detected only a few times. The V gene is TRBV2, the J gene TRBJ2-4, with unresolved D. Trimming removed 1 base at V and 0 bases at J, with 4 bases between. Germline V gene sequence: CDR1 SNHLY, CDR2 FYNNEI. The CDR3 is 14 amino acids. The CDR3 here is CASSEGPAKNIQYF. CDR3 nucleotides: TGTGCCAGCAGTGAAGGTCCAGCCAAAAACATTCAGTACTTC. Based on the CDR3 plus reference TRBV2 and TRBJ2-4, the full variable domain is EPEVTQTPSHQVTQMGQEVILRCVPISNHLYFYWYRQILGQKVEFLVSFYNNEISEKSEIFDDQFSVERPDGSNFTLKIRSTKLEDSAMYFCASSEGPAKNIQYFGAGTRLSVL.

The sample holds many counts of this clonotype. The CDR3 loop is CASSQESRGDHTF. The CDR3 bases are TGTGCCAGCAGCCAAGAATCTAGGGGAGACCACACCTTC. The gene calls are TRBV4-2 and TRBJ1-2; D might be TRBD1 (5 bases). CDR3 length: 13 amino acids. Germline loops: CDR1 LGHNA, CDR2 YNFKEQ. The V and J ends lost 0 bases and 12 bases respectively, with 14 bases between them.

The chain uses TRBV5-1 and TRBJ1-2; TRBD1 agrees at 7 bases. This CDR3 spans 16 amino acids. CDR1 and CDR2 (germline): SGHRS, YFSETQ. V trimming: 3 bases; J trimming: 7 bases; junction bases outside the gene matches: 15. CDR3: CASSSRMTGLGVGYTF. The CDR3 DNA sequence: TGCGCCAGCAGCTCAAGAATGACAGGGTTGGGAGTTGGCTACACCTTC.

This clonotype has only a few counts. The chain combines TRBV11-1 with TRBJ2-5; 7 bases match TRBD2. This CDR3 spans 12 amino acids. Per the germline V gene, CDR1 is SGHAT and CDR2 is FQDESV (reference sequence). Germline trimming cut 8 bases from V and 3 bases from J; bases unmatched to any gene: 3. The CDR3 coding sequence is TGTGCCAGCCAAAGCGGGGAAGAGACCCAGTACTTC. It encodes CASQSGEETQYF.

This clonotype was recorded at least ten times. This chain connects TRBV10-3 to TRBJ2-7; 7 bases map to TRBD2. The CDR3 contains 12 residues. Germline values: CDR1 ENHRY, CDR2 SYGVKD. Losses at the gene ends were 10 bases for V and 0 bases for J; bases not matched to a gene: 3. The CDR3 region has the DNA TGTGCCACAGCGGGACTCTCCTACGAGCAGTACTTC. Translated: CATAGLSYEQYF.

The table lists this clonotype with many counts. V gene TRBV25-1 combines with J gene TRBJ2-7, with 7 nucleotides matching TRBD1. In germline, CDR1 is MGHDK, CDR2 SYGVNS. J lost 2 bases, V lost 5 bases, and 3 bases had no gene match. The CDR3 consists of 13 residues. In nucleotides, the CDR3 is TGTGCCAGCAGTAAGACAGGGACCTACGAGCAGTACTTC. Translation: CASSKTGTYEQYF.

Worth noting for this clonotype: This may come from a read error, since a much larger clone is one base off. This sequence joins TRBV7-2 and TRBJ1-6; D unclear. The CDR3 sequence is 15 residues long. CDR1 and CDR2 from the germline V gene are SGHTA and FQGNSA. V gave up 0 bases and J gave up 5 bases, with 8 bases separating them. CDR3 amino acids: CASSLARPNNSPLHF. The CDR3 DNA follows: TGTGCCAGCAGCTTAGCCCGCCCAAATAATTCACCCCTCCACTTT.

The CDR3 loop is CASSPAGLAGEQGTQYF. DNA for the CDR3: TGTGCCAGCAGCCCCGCTGGACTAGCGGGGGAGCAAGGTACGCAGTATTTT. J is TRBJ2-3 and V is TRBV7-8; TRBD2 matches 13 bases. Losses at the gene ends were 5 bases for V and 8 bases for J; bases not matched to a gene: 13. The CDR3 loop spans 17 amino acids. Germline loops: CDR1 SGHVS, CDR2 FQNEAQ.

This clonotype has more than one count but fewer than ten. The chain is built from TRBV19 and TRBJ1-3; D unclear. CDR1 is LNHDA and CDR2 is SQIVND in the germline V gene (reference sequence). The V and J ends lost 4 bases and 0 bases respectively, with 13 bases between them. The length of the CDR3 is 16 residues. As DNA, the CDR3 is TGTGCCAGTAGTAGAAGACAAGGAAACTCTGGAAACACCATATATTTT. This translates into CASSRRQGNSGNTIYF.

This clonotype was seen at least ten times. CDR3 DNA sequence: TGCAGTGCTAGTTCGCCCTACGAGCAGTACTTC. Translated: CSASSPYEQYF. The chain joins TRBV20-1 to TRBJ2-7; D is unclear. CDR1 is DFQATT and CDR2 is SNEGSKA in the germline V gene (reference sequence). The ends were cut back, 3 bases at V and 2 bases at J, with 5 bases in the middle. The length of the CDR3 is 11 residues.

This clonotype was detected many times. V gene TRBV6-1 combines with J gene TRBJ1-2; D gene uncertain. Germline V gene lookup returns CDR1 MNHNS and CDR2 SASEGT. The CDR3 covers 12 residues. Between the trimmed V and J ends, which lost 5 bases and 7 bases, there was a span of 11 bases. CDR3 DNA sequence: TGTGCCAGCAGTATCAGGAGCGGTGGCTACACCTTC. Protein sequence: CASSIRSGGYTF.

The CDR3 protein is CAISGGRRRGLDEQFF. For the CDR3, the DNA is TGTGCCATCAGTGGCGGGAGGAGGAGGGGCCTTGATGAGCAGTTCTTC. The chain employs TRBV10-3 and TRBJ2-1; 8 nucleotides agree with TRBD2. V lost 4 bases to trimming and J lost 8 bases; unmatched junction nucleotides: 13. CDR3 length: 16 residues. Germline V gene lookup returns CDR1 ENHRY and CDR2 SYGVKD.

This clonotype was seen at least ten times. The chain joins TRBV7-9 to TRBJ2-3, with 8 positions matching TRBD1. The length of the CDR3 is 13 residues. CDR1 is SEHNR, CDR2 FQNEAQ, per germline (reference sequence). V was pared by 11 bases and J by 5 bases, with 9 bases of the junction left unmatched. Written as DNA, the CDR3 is TGTGCCTCGGAACCAGGGGGCATAGATACGCAGTATTTT. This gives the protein CASEPGGIDTQYF. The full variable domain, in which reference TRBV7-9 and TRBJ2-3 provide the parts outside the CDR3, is DTGVSQNPRHKITKRGQNVTFRCDPISEHNRLYWYRQTLGQGPEFLTYFQNEAQLEKSRLLSDRFSAERPKGSFSTLEIQRTEQGDSAMYLCASEPGGIDTQYFGPGTRLTVL.

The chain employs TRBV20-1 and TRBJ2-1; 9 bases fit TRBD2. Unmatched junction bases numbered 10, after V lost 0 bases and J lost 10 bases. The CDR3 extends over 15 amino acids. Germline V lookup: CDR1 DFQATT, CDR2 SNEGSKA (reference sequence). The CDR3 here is CSARDHRSGSSEQFF. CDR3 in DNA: TGCAGTGCTAGAGATCATCGTAGCGGGAGTTCCGAGCAGTTCTTC.

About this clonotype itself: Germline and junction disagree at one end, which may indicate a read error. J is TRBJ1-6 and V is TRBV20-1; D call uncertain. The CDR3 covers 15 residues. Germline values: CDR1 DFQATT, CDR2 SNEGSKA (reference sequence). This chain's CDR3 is CSTREQRFNNSPLHF. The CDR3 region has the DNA TGCAGTACTAGGGAGCAGCGATTCAATAATTCACCCCTCCACTTT.

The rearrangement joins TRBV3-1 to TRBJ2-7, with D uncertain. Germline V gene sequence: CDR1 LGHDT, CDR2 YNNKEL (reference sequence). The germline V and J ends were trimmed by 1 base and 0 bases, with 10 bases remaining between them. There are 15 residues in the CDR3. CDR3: CASSQGDSSSYEQYF. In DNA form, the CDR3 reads TGTGCCAGCAGCCAAGGAGATAGTTCCTCCTACGAGCAGTACTTC.